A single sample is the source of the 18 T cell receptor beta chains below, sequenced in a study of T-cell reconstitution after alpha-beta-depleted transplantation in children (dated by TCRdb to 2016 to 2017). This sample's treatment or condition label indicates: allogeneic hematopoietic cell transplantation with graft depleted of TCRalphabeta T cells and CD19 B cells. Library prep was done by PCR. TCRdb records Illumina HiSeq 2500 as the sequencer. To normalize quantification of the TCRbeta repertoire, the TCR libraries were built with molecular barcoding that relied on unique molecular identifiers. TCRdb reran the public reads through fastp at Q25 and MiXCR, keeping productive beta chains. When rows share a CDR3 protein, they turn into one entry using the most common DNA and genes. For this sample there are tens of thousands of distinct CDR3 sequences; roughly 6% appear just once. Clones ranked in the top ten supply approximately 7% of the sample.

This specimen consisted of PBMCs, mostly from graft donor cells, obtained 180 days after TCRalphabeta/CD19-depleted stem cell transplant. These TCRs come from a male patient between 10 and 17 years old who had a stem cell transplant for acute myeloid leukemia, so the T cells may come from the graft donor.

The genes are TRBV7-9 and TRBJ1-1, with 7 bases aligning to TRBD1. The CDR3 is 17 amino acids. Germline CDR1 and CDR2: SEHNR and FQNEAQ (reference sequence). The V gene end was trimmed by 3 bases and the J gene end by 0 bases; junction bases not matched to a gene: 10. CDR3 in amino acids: CASSFPLQGDMNTEAFF. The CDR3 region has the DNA TGTGCCAGCAGCTTCCCCCTGCAGGGGGACATGAACACTGAAGCTTTCTTT.

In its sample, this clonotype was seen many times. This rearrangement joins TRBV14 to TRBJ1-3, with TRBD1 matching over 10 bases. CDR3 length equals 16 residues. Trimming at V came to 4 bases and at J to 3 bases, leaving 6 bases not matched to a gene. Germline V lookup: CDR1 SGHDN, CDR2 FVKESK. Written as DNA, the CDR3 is TGTGCCAGCAGCCCCGGGACAGGGGTAATTGGAAACACCATATATTTT. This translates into CASSPGTGVIGNTIYF.

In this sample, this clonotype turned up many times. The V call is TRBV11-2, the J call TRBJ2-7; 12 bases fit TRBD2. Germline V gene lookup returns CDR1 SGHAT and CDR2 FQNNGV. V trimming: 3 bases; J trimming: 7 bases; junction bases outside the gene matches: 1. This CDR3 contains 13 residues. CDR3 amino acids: CASSFTSGGEQYF. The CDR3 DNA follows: TGTGCCAGCAGCTTCACTAGCGGGGGGGAGCAGTACTTC.

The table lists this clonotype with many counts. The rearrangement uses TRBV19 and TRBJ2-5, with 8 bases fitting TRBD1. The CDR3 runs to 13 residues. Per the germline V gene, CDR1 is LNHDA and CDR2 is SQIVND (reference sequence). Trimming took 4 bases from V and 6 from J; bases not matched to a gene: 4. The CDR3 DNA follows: TGTGCCAGTAGTACCGGACAGGGACAGACCCAGTACTTC. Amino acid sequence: CASSTGQGQTQYF. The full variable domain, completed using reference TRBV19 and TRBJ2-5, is DGGITQSPKYLFRKEGQNVTLSCEQNLNHDAMYWYRQDPGQGLRLIYYSQIVNDFQKGDIAEGYSVSREKKESFPLTVTSAQKNPTAFYLCASSTGQGQTQYFGPGTRLLVL.

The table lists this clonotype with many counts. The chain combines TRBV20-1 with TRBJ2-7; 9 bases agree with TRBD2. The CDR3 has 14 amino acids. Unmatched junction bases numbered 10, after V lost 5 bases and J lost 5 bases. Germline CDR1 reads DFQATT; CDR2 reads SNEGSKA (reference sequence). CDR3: CSALVAGVPHEQYF. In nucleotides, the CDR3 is TGCAGTGCTTTAGTAGCGGGAGTGCCCCACGAGCAGTACTTC.

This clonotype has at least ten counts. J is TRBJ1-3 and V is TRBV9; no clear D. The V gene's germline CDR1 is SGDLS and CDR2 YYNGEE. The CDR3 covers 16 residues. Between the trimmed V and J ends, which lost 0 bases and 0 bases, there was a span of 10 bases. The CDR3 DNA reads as TGTGCCAGCAGCGTAGCTGACGGATACTCTGGAAACACCATATATTTT. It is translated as CASSVADGYSGNTIYF.

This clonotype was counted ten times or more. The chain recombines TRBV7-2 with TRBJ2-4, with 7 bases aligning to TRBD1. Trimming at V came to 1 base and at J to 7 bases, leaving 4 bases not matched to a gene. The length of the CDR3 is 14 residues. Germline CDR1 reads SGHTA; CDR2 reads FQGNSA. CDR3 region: CASSLGPRGNIQYF. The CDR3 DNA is TGTGCCAGCAGCTTAGGTCCCAGGGGGAACATTCAGTACTTC.

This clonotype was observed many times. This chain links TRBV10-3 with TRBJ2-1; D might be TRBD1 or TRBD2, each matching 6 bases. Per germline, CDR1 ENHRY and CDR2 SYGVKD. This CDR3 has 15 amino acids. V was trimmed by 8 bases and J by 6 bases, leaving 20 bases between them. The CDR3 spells CAIQLSGQFGNEQFF. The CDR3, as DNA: TGTGCCATCCAGCTTAGCGGACAGTTCGGCAATGAGCAGTTCTTC.

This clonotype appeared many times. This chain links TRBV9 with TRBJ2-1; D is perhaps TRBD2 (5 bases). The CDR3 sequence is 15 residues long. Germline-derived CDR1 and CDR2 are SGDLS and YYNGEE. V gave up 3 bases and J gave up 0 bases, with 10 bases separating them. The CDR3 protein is CASSGGGYSYNEQFF. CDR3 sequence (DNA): TGTGCCAGCAGCGGCGGCGGGTACTCCTACAATGAGCAGTTCTTC. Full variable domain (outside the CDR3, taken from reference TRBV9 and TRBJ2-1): DSGVTQTPKHLITATGQRVTLRCSPRSGDLSVYWYQQSLDQGLQFLIQYYNGEERAKGNILERFSAQQFPDLHSELNLSSLELGDSALYFCASSGGGYSYNEQFFGPGTRLTVL.

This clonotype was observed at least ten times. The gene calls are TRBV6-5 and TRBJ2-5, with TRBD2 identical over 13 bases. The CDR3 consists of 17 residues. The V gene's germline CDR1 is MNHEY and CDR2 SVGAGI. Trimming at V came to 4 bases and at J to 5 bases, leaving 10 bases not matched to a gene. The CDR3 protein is CASSLLAGGPDGETQYF. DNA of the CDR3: TGTGCCAGCAGTTTACTAGCGGGAGGGCCCGATGGGGAGACCCAGTACTTC.

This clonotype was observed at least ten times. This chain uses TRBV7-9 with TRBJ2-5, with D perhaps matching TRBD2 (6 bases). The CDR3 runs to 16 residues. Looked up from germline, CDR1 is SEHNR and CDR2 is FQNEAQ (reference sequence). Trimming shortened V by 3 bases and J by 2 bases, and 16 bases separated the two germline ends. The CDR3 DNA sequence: TGTGCCAGCAGCTTCGGGTGGCGGGGCTTACAAGAGACCCAGTACTTC. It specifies CASSFGWRGLQETQYF.

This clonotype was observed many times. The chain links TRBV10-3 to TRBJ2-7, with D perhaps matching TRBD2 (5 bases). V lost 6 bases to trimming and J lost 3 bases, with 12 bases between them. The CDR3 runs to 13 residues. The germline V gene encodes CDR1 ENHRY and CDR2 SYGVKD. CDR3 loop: CAIRLAGGYEQYF. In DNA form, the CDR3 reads TGTGCCATCAGACTGGCCGGAGGCTACGAGCAGTACTTC.

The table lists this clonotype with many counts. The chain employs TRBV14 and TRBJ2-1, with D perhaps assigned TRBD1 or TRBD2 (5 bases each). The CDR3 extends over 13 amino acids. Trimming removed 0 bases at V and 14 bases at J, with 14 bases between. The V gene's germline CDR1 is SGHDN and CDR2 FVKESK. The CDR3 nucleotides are TGTGCCAGCAGCCAAGAACTTGGGGGATCGAAGTTCTTC. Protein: CASSQELGGSKFF.

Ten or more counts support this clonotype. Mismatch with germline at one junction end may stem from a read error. In nucleotides, the CDR3 is TGTGCCATCAGTTTAGATTTGGGGTCTACTAGCGGGAGTTTGGTTCAGTACTTC. It yields the protein CAISLDLGSTSGSLVQYF. This rearrangement joins TRBV12-3 or TRBV12-4 to TRBJ2-4; 11 nucleotides align to TRBD2. This CDR3 has 18 residues.

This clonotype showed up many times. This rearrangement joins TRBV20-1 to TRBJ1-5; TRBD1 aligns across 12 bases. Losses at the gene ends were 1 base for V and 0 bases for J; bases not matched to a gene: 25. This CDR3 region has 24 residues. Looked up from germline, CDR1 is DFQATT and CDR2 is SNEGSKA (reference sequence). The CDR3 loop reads CSARAIPAGDRGPSGGYSNQPQHF. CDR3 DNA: TGCAGTGCTAGAGCAATCCCCGCCGGGGACAGGGGGCCTTCGGGGGGATATAGCAATCAGCCCCAGCATTTT.

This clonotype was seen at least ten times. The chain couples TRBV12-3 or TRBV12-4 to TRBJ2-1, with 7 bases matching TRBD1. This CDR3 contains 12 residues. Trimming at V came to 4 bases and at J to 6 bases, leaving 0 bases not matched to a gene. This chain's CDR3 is CASSYRGNEQFF. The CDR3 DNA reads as TGTGCCAGCAGTTACAGGGGCAATGAGCAGTTCTTC.

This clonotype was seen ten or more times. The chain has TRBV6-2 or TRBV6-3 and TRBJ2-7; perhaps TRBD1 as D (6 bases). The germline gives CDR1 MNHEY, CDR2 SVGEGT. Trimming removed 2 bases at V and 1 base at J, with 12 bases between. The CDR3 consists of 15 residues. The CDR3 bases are TGTGCCAGCAGTTACCGGTTCGGGACATCCTACGAGCAGTACTTC. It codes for CASSYRFGTSYEQYF.

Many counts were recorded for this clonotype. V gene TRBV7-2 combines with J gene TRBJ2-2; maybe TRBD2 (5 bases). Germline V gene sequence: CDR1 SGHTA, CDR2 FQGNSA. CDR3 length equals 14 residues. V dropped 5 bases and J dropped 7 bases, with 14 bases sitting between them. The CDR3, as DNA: TGTGCCAGCAGCCAACTAGATTTAGGCGGGGAGCTGTTTTTT. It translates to CASSQLDLGGELFF.